This T cell receptor (beta chain) is drawn from a study of siplizumab effects on memory and regulatory T cells. Each sample yielded about 9.9 x 10^4 assayed TCR templates. The repertoire was sequenced with immunoSEQ multiplex PCR; TCRdb's copy has only in-frame clones and lacks some. The sample lists approximately 82,000 clones, 87% seen once, with about 1.4% in the top ten. Findings and caveats of the study: Apparently more diverse than memory cells, naive T cells also seemed major alloresponse contributors.

Germline V gives CDR1 SGDLS, CDR2 YYNGEE. The CDR3 has 13 amino acids. Trimming shortened V by 0 bases and J by 4 bases, and 8 bases separated the two germline ends. This clone has a single count. The antigen is undetermined. The sample consisted of Tregs sorted from blood. The TCR was taken from a human donor in good health. The gene calls are TRBV9 and TRBJ2-7; D gene unclear. Here the CDR3 DNA reads TGTGCCAGCAGCGTAGGCGCGGCGTACGAGCAGTACTTC. The encoded protein is CASSVGAAYEQYF.